Below, 3 T cell receptor beta chains from the same sample are listed, as sequenced in a study of long-term antiretroviral therapy in people with HIV. An immunoSEQ assay, version v3.0, was performed at survey level. Repertoires were generated with immunoSEQ multiplex PCR, while TCRdb's copy carries only in-frame clones and drops some. Among 10,000 to 12,000 clones, roughly four fifths were seen once, and the ten largest hold roughly 13%. The sample was unsorted PBMCs, taken 1.2 years after starting antiretroviral therapy. These receptors were obtained from a man aged 35 to 55 with HIV.

The J gene is TRBJ2-1, the V gene TRBV28; 10 positions agree with TRBD2. With 3 bases clipped from V and 8 bases from J, the junction kept 4 bases outside the gene matches. The CDR3 length is 14 residues. Germline CDR1 MDHEN, CDR2 SYDVKM. For the CDR3, the DNA is TGTGCCAGCAGTTTGGGCGGGACTAGCGATGAGCAGTTCTTC. Translation: CASSLGGTSDEQFF.

The gene calls are TRBV28 and TRBJ2-3, with 9 bases aligning to TRBD2. The ends lost 5 bases at V and 0 bases at J; junction bases unmatched: 15. The germline gives CDR1 MDHEN, CDR2 SYDVKM. The CDR3 consists of 19 residues. The CDR3 DNA sequence: TGTGCCAGCAGTCCCCTGTTCGAGCGGGGGGTCACGAGCACAGATACGCAGTATTTT. As protein: CASSPLFERGVTSTDTQYF. The full variable domain, completed using reference TRBV28 and TRBJ2-3, is DVKVTQSSRYLVKRTGEKVFLECVQDMDHENMFWYRQDPGLGLRLIYFSYDVKMKEKGDIPEGYSVSREKKERFSLILESASTNQTSMYLCASSPLFERGVTSTDTQYFGPGTRLTVL.

This clone turned up a few times. The rearrangement uses TRBV10-1 and TRBJ2-7, with 11 bases matching TRBD1. With 1 base clipped from V and 3 bases from J, the junction kept 5 bases outside the gene matches. The CDR3 length is 16 residues. Germline-derived CDR1 and CDR2 are WNHNN and SYGVQD (reference sequence). The CDR3 spells CASSEWTGTGGYEQYF. CDR3 nucleotide sequence: TGCGCCAGCAGTGAGTGGACAGGGACAGGGGGCTACGAGCAGTACTTC.